The source of this T cell receptor (beta chain) is a study of early T cells in non-severe SARS-CoV-2 infection. The CDR3 consists of 15 residues. Per germline, CDR1 KGHSH and CDR2 LQKENI. V was shortened by 1 base and J by 3 bases, with 9 bases between the two germline ends. Each cDNA molecule carried a unique molecular identifier. MiXCR was run by TCRdb on the 5' RACE reads, yielding one entry per CDR3 protein. The sample has about 39,000 distinct CDR3 sequences; less than 8.5% are singletons. This TCR came from an adult who was a healthcare worker with PCR-confirmed SARS-CoV-2 infection or an uninfected control (not recorded which). The gene calls are TRBV18 and TRBJ2-2; no clear D. The source material was whole blood. CDR3 amino acids: CASSPHSQYTGELFF. The CDR3 coding sequence is TGTGCCAGCTCACCACACAGCCAGTACACCGGGGAGCTGTTTTTT.